The clone carrying this TCR beta chain was recorded a few times. What it recognizes is unknown. Clones were read by immunoSEQ multiplex PCR, and TCRdb kept only the in-frame ones, dropping some. Altogether some 250,000 clones are present, about 90% being singletons, with the ten largest covering 0.37%. This CDR3 region has 15 residues. V was trimmed by 3 bases and J by 4 bases, leaving 15 bases between them. Germline CDR1 SGHTA, CDR2 FQGNSA. These data are taken from a study of cytomegalovirus exposure and HLA in healthy donors. Overall study findings and caveats: There were 150 or so TCR beta chains listed as cytomegalovirus-associated.

This sequence originates from a woman under 30 in good health and CMV-seronegative. The chain combines TRBV7-2 with TRBJ1-2; D may be TRBD1 (5 bases). Sequenced input: PBMCs. CDR3 nucleotides: TGTGCCAGCAGCTTCGGTTTAGGGGTACGCTATGGCTACACCTTC. Protein: CASSFGLGVRYGYTF.